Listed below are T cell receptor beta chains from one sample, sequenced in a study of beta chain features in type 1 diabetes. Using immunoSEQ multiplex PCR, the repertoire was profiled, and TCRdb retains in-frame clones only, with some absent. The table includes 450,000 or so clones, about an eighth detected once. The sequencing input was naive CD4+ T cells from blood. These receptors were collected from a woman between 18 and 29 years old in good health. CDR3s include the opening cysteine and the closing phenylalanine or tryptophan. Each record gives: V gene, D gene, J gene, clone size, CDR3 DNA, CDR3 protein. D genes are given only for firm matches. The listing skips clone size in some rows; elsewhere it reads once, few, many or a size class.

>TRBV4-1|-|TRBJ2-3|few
TGCGCCAGCAGCCAAGAACAGGGGAGGTCAGATACGCAGTATTTT
CASSQEQGRSDTQYF
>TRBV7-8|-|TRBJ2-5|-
TGTGCCAGCAGCCAGCGTGAAAAAGGCCGACCGCAAGAGACCCAGTACTTC
CASSQREKGRPQETQYF
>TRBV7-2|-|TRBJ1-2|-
TGTGCCAGCAGCTCCAGGGGTAGAGGCTACACCTTC
CASSSRGRGYTF
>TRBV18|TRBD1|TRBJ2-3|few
TGTGCCAGCTCACCGGAGATGACAGGGGGCGAAAATACGCAGTATTTT
CASSPEMTGGENTQYF
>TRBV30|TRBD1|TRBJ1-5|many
TGTGCCTGGGCAACCGGGACAGGTGGAGAGCCCCAGCATTTT
CAWATGTGGEPQHF
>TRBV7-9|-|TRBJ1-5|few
TGTGCCAGCAGCTCCACGGCAGGGAATCAGCCCCAGCATTTT
CASSSTAGNQPQHF
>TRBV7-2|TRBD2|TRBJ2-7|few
TGTGCCAGCAGCCCCCGCGGGGGGGCCAAGGCGTACGAGCAGTACTTC
CASSPRGGAKAYEQYF
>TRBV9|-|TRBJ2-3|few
TGTGCCAGCAGCGAGAAGAACACAGATACGCAGTATTTT
CASSEKNTDTQYF
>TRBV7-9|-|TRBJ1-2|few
TGTGCCAGCAGCTTAGCGTTGGGGGGATCCTATGGCTACACCTTC
CASSLALGGSYGYTF
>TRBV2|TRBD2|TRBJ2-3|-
TGTGCCAGCAGTGTCCTAGCGGGGGGCACAGATACGCAGTATTTT
CASSVLAGGTDTQYF
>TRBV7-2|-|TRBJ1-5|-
TGTGCCAGCAGCATGCAGGGGAATCAGCCCCAGCATTTT
CASSMQGNQPQHF
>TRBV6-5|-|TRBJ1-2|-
TGTGCCAGCAGTTACACCGGTTATGGCTACACCTTC
CASSYTGYGYTF
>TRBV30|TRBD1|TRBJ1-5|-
TGTGCCTGGAAGCGACAGGGGGACAATCAGCCCCAGCATTTT
CAWKRQGDNQPQHF
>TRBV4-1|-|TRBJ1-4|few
TGCGCCAGCAGCGTCCTCGGGGGCTGGGAAAAACTGTTTTTT
CASSVLGGWEKLFF
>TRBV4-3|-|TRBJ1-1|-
TGCGCCAGCAGCCAAGGGCCAGGGGCTAACACTGAAGCTTTCTTT
CASSQGPGANTEAFF
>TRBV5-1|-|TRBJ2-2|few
TGCGCCAGCAGGGCCGAGAACACCGGGGAGCTGTTTTTT
CASRAENTGELFF
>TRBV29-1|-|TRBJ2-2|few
TGCAGCTTTAGACAGAACACCGGGGAGCTGTTTTTT
CSFRQNTGELFF
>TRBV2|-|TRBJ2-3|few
TGTGCCAGCCGAGCCACAGATACGCAGTATTTT
CASRATDTQYF
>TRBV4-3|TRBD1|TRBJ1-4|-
TGCGCCAGCAGCAAACGATCGACAGGGCGGACGGCCCAAAATGAAAAACTGTTTTTT
CASSKRSTGRTAQNEKLFF
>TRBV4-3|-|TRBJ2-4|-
TGCGCCAGCAGCCAAGGTACCGGACTTCGGGCCAAAAACATTCAGTACTTC
CASSQGTGLRAKNIQYF
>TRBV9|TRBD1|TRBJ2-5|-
TGTGCCAGCAGCCCCCGGGACAGGGTGGTCGAGACCCAGTACTTC
CASSPRDRVVETQYF
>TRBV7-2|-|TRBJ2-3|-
TGTGCCAGCGGAGGCCGCACAGATACGCAGTATTTT
CASGGRTDTQYF
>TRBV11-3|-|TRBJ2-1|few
TGTGCCAGCAGCTTAGGTACAGGAAATACCAATGAGCAGTTCTTC
CASSLGTGNTNEQFF
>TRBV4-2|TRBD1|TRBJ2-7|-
TGTGCCAGCAGCCTTACCGCCGGGACAGACTACGAGCAGTACTTC
CASSLTAGTDYEQYF
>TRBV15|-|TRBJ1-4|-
TGTGCCACCAGCAGAGTTTCAGGGTCGGGAAAACTGTTTTTT
CATSRVSGSGKLFF
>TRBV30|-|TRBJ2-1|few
TGTGCCTGGAGTGGAGGTCCTAACAACAATGAGCAGTTCTTC
CAWSGGPNNNEQFF
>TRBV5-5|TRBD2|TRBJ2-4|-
TGTGCCAGCAGCACTATGGGAGGGTTCGCCAAAAACATTCAGTACTTC
CASSTMGGFAKNIQYF
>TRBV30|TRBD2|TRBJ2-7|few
TGTGCCTGGAGTGTAGGGCTAGCGGGAACCTACGAGCAGTACTTC
CAWSVGLAGTYEQYF
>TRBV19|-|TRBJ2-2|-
TGTGCCAGCAGTGACAAGAACACCGGGGAGCTGTTTTTT
CASSDKNTGELFF
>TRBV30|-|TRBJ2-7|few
TGTGCCTGGAGCACTAACTTAGGGGGTTACGAGCAGTACTTC
CAWSTNLGGYEQYF
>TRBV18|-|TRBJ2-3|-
TGTGCCAGCTCACCACCGTTGGATACGCAGTATTTT
CASSPPLDTQYF
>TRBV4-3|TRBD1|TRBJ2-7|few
TGCGCCAGCAGCCGGATCGGACAGGCATTCTACGAGCAGTACTTC
CASSRIGQAFYEQYF
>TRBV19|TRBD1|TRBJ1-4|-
TGTGCCAGTAGTATAGCGGACAGGGGAAGAACTAATGAAAAACTGTTTTTT
CASSIADRGRTNEKLFF
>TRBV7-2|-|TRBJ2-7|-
TGTGCCAGCACCAATAGTCCCTGGGCGGGAACCGACGAGCAGTACTTC
CASTNSPWAGTDEQYF
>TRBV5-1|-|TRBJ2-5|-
TGCGCCAGCAGCTTGGCTGGAGGTCAAGGAACCCAGTACTTC
CASSLAGGQGTQYF
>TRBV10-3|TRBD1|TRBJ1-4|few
TGTGCCATCAGTCGACAGGGGGCGAATGAAAAACTGTTTTTT
CAISRQGANEKLFF
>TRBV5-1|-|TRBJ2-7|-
TGCGCCAGCAGCTTGGATCCTCGGGCAGGGACTGGCTACGAGCAGTACTTC
CASSLDPRAGTGYEQYF
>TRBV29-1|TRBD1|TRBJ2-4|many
TGCAGCGCTGAGGACAGGGTCAAGAACATTCAGTACTTC
CSAEDRVKNIQYF
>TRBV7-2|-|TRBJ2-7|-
TGTGCCAGCAGCTTTGACTTAGGGCCCGAGCAGTACTTC
CASSFDLGPEQYF
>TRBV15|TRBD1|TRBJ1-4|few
TGTGCCACCAGCAGACAAGGGGGCCCTAATGAAAAACTGTTTTTT
CATSRQGGPNEKLFF
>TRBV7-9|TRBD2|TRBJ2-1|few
TGTGCCAGCAGCCGAACTAGCGGGAGGAACTACAATGAGCAGTTCTTC
CASSRTSGRNYNEQFF
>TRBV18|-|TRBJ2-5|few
TGTGCCAGCCACACCGAGGAACAAGAGACCCAGTACTTC
CASHTEEQETQYF
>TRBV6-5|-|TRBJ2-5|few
TGTGCCAGCAGTTACTCGATGTCTCAGGGTCAAGAGACCCAGTACTTC
CASSYSMSQGQETQYF
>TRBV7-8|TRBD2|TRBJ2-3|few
TGTGCCAGCAGCCCGAAGCGGGAACGGGTAGATACGCAGTATTTT
CASSPKRERVDTQYF
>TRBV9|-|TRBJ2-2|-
TGTGCCAGCAGCTTCACAAACACCGGGGAGCTGTTTTTT
CASSFTNTGELFF
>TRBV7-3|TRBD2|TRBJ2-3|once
TGTGCCAGCAGCTTGGTAGCGGGAGGTTTGGATACGCAGTATTTT
CASSLVAGGLDTQYF
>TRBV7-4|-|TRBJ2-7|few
TGTGCCAGCAGCTTAATTCTCAGCCCCTACGAGCAGTACTTC
CASSLILSPYEQYF
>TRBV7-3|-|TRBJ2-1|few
TGTGCCAGCAGTCAACAGGGTTGGTCTGCCTACAATGAGCAGTTCTTC
CASSQQGWSAYNEQFF
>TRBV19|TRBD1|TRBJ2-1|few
TGTGCCAGTAGTACCGGGACAGGGGGCCTGAGTGAGCAGTTCTTC
CASSTGTGGLSEQFF
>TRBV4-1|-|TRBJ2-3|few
TGCGCCAGCAGACAGACAGGGACTAAAACAGATACGCAGTATTTT
CASRQTGTKTDTQYF
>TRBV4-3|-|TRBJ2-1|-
TGCGCCAGCAGCCTTGCAGGGACCAACAATGAGCAGTTCTTC
CASSLAGTNNEQFF
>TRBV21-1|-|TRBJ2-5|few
TGTGCCAGCAGCAAAAAGGACATTCCTTGGCCCAATCAAGAGACCCAGTACTTC
CASSKKDIPWPNQETQYF
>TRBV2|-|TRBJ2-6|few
TGTGCCAGCGCTCGAGAGGGTCCTGGGGCCAACGTCCTGACTTTC
CASAREGPGANVLTF
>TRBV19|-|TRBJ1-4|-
TGTGCCAGTACCAGGGATATGGGAAAACTGTTTTTT
CASTRDMGKLFF
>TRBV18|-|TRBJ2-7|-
TGTGCCAGCTCACCACTGGACAACTCCTACGAGCAGTACTTC
CASSPLDNSYEQYF